Shown below are 28 T cell receptor beta chains from a single sample sequenced in a study of blood T cells in healthy people across ages. Using a J-beta primer mix together with a sample-barcoded 5' primer, a second PCR was run for about 6 to 11 cycles. A single record per CDR3 protein comes from TCRdb applying MiXCR to the 5' RACE reads. The sample yields 650,000 to 1,000,000 distinct CDR3 sequences, 46% seen once. The sequencing input was blood. These receptors were taken from a man older than 75 in good health.

Points on this clonotype: Germline is not matched at one junction end, which may reflect a read error. The rearrangement joins TRBV20-1 to TRBJ2-1; the match to TRBD2 covers 10 bases. Per the germline V gene, CDR1 is DFQATT and CDR2 is SNEGSKA (reference sequence). The CDR3 runs 15 residues. This CDR3 reads CSASIAGGLYNKQFF. CDR3 in DNA: TGCAGTGCCTCCATAGCGGGAGGCCTTTACAATAAGCAGTTCTTC.

As DNA, the CDR3 is TGCAGTACGGGACAGGTCCCAAATCAGCCCCAGCATTTT. Its protein product is CSTGQVPNQPQHF. This sequence joins TRBV20-1 and TRBJ1-5; TRBD1 matches at 8 bases. Germline V lookup: CDR1 DFQATT, CDR2 SNEGSKA (reference sequence). Losses at the gene ends were 8 bases for V and 4 bases for J; bases not matched to a gene: 7. The CDR3 contains 13 residues.

This sequence joins TRBV5-1 and TRBJ2-7; D not resolved. The CDR3 length is 12 residues. The germline V gene encodes CDR1 SGHRS and CDR2 YFSETQ. V dropped 2 bases and J dropped 2 bases, with 5 bases sitting between them. CDR3 protein: CASSFNTYEQYF. The CDR3 DNA sequence: TGCGCCAGCAGCTTTAACACCTACGAGCAGTACTTC.

V gene TRBV7-9 combines with J gene TRBJ2-3; D possibly uses TRBD1 or TRBD2 (5 bases each). The CDR3 contains 16 residues. V lost 5 bases and J lost 3, with 18 bases in between. Germline V gene sequence: CDR1 SEHNR, CDR2 FQNEAQ (reference sequence). The chain's CDR3 is CASSPRRQGRTDTQYF. The CDR3 nucleotides are TGTGCCAGCAGCCCCAGGAGGCAGGGAAGGACAGATACGCAGTATTTT.

The chain is built from TRBV18 and TRBJ2-1; D is undetermined. Trimming took off 3 bases at V and 5 bases at J, with 11 bases between the two ends. Germline CDR1 reads KGHSH; CDR2 reads LQKENI. The CDR3 covers 14 residues. As DNA, the CDR3 is TGTGCCAGCTCACCGCAGTCGACGGACAATGAGCAGTTCTTC. Translating it yields CASSPQSTDNEQFF. The entire variable domain, with the rest obtained from reference TRBV18 and TRBJ2-1, is as follows: NAGVMQNPRHLVRRRGQEARLRCSPMKGHSHVYWYRQLPEEGLKFMVYLQKENIIDESGMPKERFSAEFPKEGPSILRIQQVVRGDSAAYFCASSPQSTDNEQFFGPGTRLTVL.

Concerning this clonotype itself: This sequence may be a read error, since a much larger clone differs from it by one base. The chain uses TRBV5-1 and TRBJ2-1; D remains ambiguous. CDR1 and CDR2 (germline): SGHRS, YFSETQ. The CDR3 is 13 residues long. The CDR3 spells CASILRLNNEQFF. For the CDR3, the DNA is TGCGCCAGCATCTTGCGGCTAAACAATGAGCAGTTCTTC.

The rearrangement uses TRBV12-3 or TRBV12-4 and TRBJ2-5; weak D call: TRBD1 (8 bases). V shed 6 bases and J shed 5 bases, with 13 bases lying between them. The CDR3 is 13 residues long. The CDR3: CASRTGGGETQYF. As DNA, the CDR3 is TGTGCCAGCAGAACAGGGGGAGGGGAGACCCAGTACTTC.

As concerns this clonotype: A junction end diverges from the germline sequence, so it may reflect a read error. The V call is TRBV20-1, the J call TRBJ1-4, with 7 bases lining up with TRBD1. The CDR3 sequence is 16 residues long. CDR1 is DFQATT and CDR2 is SNEGSKA in the germline V gene (reference sequence). The CDR3 nucleotides read TGCAGTGTAACAGGGGTACTCTCCACAACTAATGGAAAACTGTTTTTT. Its protein is CSVTGVLSTTNGKLFF.

The gene calls are TRBV12-3 or TRBV12-4 and TRBJ1-1; 11 nucleotides align to TRBD1. The CDR3 loop spans 15 amino acids. V gave up 1 base and J gave up 4 bases; unmatched junction bases: 2. As DNA, the CDR3 is TGTGCCAGCAGTTTAGGGACAGGGGGCGGCACTGAAGCTTTCTTT. The encoded protein is CASSLGTGGGTEAFF.

V gene TRBV7-9 combines with J gene TRBJ2-4; D perhaps matches TRBD2 (6 bases). The J call may be faulty, since TRBJ2-7 better matches the DNA end. Germline V CDR1 and CDR2: SEHNR, FQNEAQ (reference sequence). The CDR3 contains 13 residues. The chain's CDR3 is CASSRGRGVEQYF. The DNA for the CDR3 is TGTGCCAGCAGCCGGGGGAGAGGGGTCGAGCAGTACTTC.

A word on this clonotype: This may be a read error, as it is one base from a much larger clone. The rearrangement joins TRBV20-1 to TRBJ2-3, with a possible D match to TRBD1 (5 bases). The germline CDR1 and CDR2 sequences are DFQATT and SNEGSKA (reference sequence). V was pared by 0 bases and J by 6 bases, with 16 bases between. The length of the CDR3 is 15 residues. CDR3 sequence: CSARDASSPGDTQYF. CDR3 bases: TGCAGTGCTAGAGATGCCAGCAGTCCAGGGGATACGCAGTATTTT.

V and J are TRBV27 and TRBJ2-3; possibly TRBD1 or TRBD2 for D (5 bases each). Deletions cut 2 bases from V and 0 bases from J, with 18 bases between. This CDR3 comprises 18 residues. The germline V gene has CDR1 MNHEY and CDR2 SMNVEV (reference sequence). The CDR3: CASSLRRGAVASTDTQYF. CDR3 coding DNA: TGTGCCAGCAGTTTACGAAGGGGAGCGGTGGCTAGCACAGATACGCAGTATTTT.

The chain uses TRBV29-1 and TRBJ2-3, with TRBD2 matching over 7 bases. Germline-derived CDR1 and CDR2 are SQVTM and ANQGSEA. CDR3 length equals 12 residues. Unmatched junction bases numbered 3, after V lost 5 bases and J lost 4 bases. The CDR3 loop is CSVREGADTQYF. The CDR3 DNA follows: TGCAGCGTTAGGGAGGGTGCAGATACGCAGTATTTT.

V gene TRBV5-1 combines with J gene TRBJ2-5; D possibly corresponds to TRBD2 (7 bases). The end of the DNA fits TRBJ2-7 better, so the J call may be wrong. The CDR3 has 13 amino acids. CDR1 SGHRS and CDR2 YFSETQ come from the germline V gene. In nucleotides, the CDR3 is TGCGCCAGCAGCAGGGGGGGACGAGACGAGCAGTACTTC. Its translation is CASSRGGRDEQYF.

This clonotype was counted a few times. The rearrangement uses TRBV29-1 and TRBJ2-5; D perhaps matches TRBD2 (6 bases). The germline V gene has CDR1 SQVTM and CDR2 ANQGSEA. This CDR3 has 13 residues. Here the CDR3 reads CSGGTQAGETQYF. In nucleotides, the CDR3 is TGCAGTGGCGGGACCCAAGCCGGGGAGACCCAGTACTTC. The whole variable domain, remainder taken from reference TRBV29-1 and TRBJ2-5, is SAVISQKPSRDICQRGTSLTIQCQVDSQVTMMFWYRQQPGQSLTLIATANQGSEATYESGFVIDKFPISRPNLTFSTLTVSNMSPEDSSIYLCSGGTQAGETQYFGPGTRLLVL.

A remark on this clonotype: The junction does not match germline at one end; this may be a read error. The chain uses TRBV20-1 and TRBJ2-1; D may be TRBD1 (5 bases). The CDR3 has 13 residues. Per the germline V gene, CDR1 is DFQATT and CDR2 is SNEGSKA (reference sequence). The CDR3 nucleotides read TGCAGTGCTTGGGGCAGGGTTGAAGAGACCCAGTTATTC. Amino acid sequence: CSAWGRVEETQLF.

This clonotype was counted between two and nine times. In nucleotides, the CDR3 is TGTGCCAGCAGTCCCGGGAGGTGGACTTCGATGGCCAATGAGCAGTTCTTC. Its protein is CASSPGRWTSMANEQFF. The chain recombines TRBV28 with TRBJ2-1, with TRBD2 matching 7 bases. The germline V gene has CDR1 MDHEN and CDR2 SYDVKM. The CDR3 totals 17 residues. The J segment lost 6 bases and the V segment lost 5 bases, leaving 16 bases of the junction unmatched.

This clonotype came up a few times. A read error may be the cause here, since a much bigger clone is one base away. V and J are TRBV5-1 and TRBJ2-5; tentatively, D is TRBD2 (6 bases). The CDR3 is made up of 14 amino acids. Trimming stripped 4 bases from V and 4 bases from J, with 14 bases between. CDR1 is SGHRS, CDR2 YFSETQ, per germline. Here the CDR3 reads CASSVGDFGETQYF. The CDR3 DNA follows: TGCGCCAGCAGCGTGGGGGACTTCGGAGAGACCCAGTACTTC.

In this sample, this clonotype turned up many times. The rearrangement links TRBV9 to TRBJ2-1; tentative D call: TRBD2 (5 bases). Looked up from germline, CDR1 is SGDLS and CDR2 is YYNGEE. V was clipped by 2 bases and J by 9 bases, with 12 bases between them. This CDR3 comprises 13 residues. The DNA for the CDR3 is TGTGCCAGCAGCGTGGGAGTGGGCGCTGAGCAGTTCTTC. It codes for CASSVGVGAEQFF.

This clonotype was recorded at least ten times. This chain joins TRBV20-1 and TRBJ2-7, with a tentative D call TRBD1 (5 bases). CDR1 DFQATT and CDR2 SNEGSKA come from the germline V gene (reference sequence). There are 13 residues in the CDR3. Trimming stripped 3 bases from V and 3 bases from J, with 12 bases between. CDR3 residues: CSASSLDNYEQYF. The CDR3 DNA follows: TGCAGTGCTAGCTCATTGGACAACTACGAGCAGTACTTC.

Worth noting for this clonotype: This may stem from a read error, because a much larger clone lies one nucleotide away. The V call is TRBV27, the J call TRBJ2-5; D gene unclear. The CDR3 runs to 13 residues. Germline-derived CDR1 and CDR2 are MNHEY and SMNVEV (reference sequence). With 5 bases removed from V and 0 bases from J, the gap between germline ends came to 7 bases. CDR3 protein: CASSGMYQETQYF. The CDR3 DNA is TGTGCCAGCAGTGGGATGTACCAAGAGACCCAGTACTTC.

Comments on this clonotype: Since a much larger clone is just one base distant, this may be a read error. The chain employs TRBV20-1 and TRBJ2-3, with 9 nucleotides matching TRBD2. The CDR3 consists of 14 residues. V lost 7 bases and J lost 1; bases outside the gene matches: 6. Looked up from germline, CDR1 is DFQATT and CDR2 is SNEGSKA (reference sequence). The CDR3 region has the DNA TGCAGTGTTAAAATAGCGGGAGGCACAGATACGCAGTATTTT. Encoded protein: CSVKIAGGTDTQYF.

This clonotype has a handful of counts. This chain uses TRBV7-2 with TRBJ2-3, with TRBD2 as a possible D gene (5 bases). CDR3 length: 17 amino acids. Looked up from germline, CDR1 is SGHTA and CDR2 is FQGNSA. V was pared by 5 bases and J by 0 bases, with 18 bases between. This CDR3 is CASSAARSGTSTDTQYF. In nucleotides, the CDR3 is TGTGCCAGCAGCGCCGCCAGGAGCGGAACTAGCACAGATACGCAGTATTTT.

In its sample, this clonotype was seen a few times. The gene calls are TRBV25-1 and TRBJ2-2; possibly TRBD1 or TRBD2 for D (6 bases each). This CDR3 region has 17 residues. Germline CDR1 reads MGHDK; CDR2 reads SYGVNS. V lost 3 bases, J lost 7 bases, and 21 bases lay in between. The CDR3: CASSDSPSGVDSGELFF. For the CDR3, the DNA is TGTGCCAGCAGTGATAGTCCTTCGGGGGTGGACAGCGGGGAGCTGTTTTTT. The complete variable domain, with remaining parts taken from reference TRBV25-1 and TRBJ2-2, reads EADIYQTPRYLVIGTGKKITLECSQTMGHDKMYWYQQDPGMELHLIHYSYGVNSTEKGDLSSESTVSRIRTEHFPLTLESARPSHTSQYLCASSDSPSGVDSGELFFGEGSRLTVL.

This clonotype appeared a few times. The CDR3 spells CASSLASDTDTQYF. The CDR3 nucleotides read TGTGCCAGCAGCTTAGCTTCCGATACAGATACGCAGTATTTT. The V gene is TRBV7-9, the J gene TRBJ2-3; no clear D gene. Trimming shortened V by 0 bases and J by 3 bases, and 7 bases separated the two germline ends. The CDR3 extends over 14 amino acids. Per germline, CDR1 SEHNR and CDR2 FQNEAQ (reference sequence).

This clonotype was seen only a few times. J is TRBJ2-7 and V is TRBV5-1, with D perhaps matching TRBD1 (6 bases). From germline, CDR1 is SGHRS and CDR2 YFSETQ. V lost 6 bases to trimming and J lost 2 bases, with 15 bases between them. This CDR3 has 14 amino acids. The CDR3, as DNA: TGCGCCAGCATGGGGGCTGGGCGGACCTACGAGCAGTACTTC. As protein: CASMGAGRTYEQYF. Supplemented by reference TRBV5-1 and TRBJ2-7, the full variable domain reads KAGVTQTPRYLIKTRGQQVTLSCSPISGHRSVSWYQQTPGQGLQFLFEYFSETQRNKGNFPGRFSGRQFSNSRSEMNVSTLELGDSALYLCASMGAGRTYEQYFGPGTRLTVT.

The genes are TRBV5-1 and TRBJ2-1; 8 nucleotides match TRBD2. This CDR3 has 15 residues. Germline values: CDR1 SGHRS, CDR2 YFSETQ. With 4 bases clipped from V and 5 bases from J, the junction kept 8 bases outside the gene matches. The CDR3 sequence: CASSQVTSENNEQFF. The CDR3 DNA sequence: TGCGCCAGCAGCCAAGTGACTAGCGAGAACAATGAGCAGTTCTTC.

The chain combines TRBV11-3 with TRBJ2-3; 9 bases line up with TRBD2. Germline CDR1 and CDR2: SGHNT and YENEEA. V lost 5 bases to trimming and J lost 4 bases; unmatched junction nucleotides: 13. CDR3 length: 17 residues. In DNA form, the CDR3 reads TGTGCCAGCAGCCTAAGACTAGCGGCAGGGGCCTCAGATACGCAGTATTTT. Its translation: CASSLRLAAGASDTQYF.